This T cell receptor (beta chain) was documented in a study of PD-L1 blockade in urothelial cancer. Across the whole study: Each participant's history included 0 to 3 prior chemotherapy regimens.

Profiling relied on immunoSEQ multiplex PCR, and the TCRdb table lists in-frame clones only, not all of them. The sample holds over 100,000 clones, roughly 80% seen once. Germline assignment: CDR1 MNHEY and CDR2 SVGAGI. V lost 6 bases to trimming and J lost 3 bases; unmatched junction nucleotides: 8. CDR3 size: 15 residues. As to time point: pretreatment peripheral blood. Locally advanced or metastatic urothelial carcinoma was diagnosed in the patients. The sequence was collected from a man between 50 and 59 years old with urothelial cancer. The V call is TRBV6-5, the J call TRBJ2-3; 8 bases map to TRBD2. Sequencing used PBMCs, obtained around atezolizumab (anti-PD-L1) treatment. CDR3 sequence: CASRYQAGETDTQYF. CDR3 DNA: TGTGCCAGCAGGTACCAAGCGGGAGAGACAGATACGCAGTATTTT.